Each of the 23 T cell receptor beta chains below was sequenced from the same sample in a study of shared clonotypes between healthy human individuals. TCRdb keeps only in-frame clones here, not all; method: immunoSEQ multiplex PCR. The sample carries around 1,000,000 clones, about 72% recorded once. The source material was memory CD4+ T cells from PBMCs. Subset specified: CD45RA-negative fraction. Receptors originate from a man between 18 and 29 years old in good health. Some clones in this sample may be carry-over from other donors' samples.

The CDR3 spells CASSLAGATDTQYF. The CDR3 DNA follows: TGTGCCAGCAGTTTGGCGGGAGCAACAGATACGCAGTATTTT. The chain employs TRBV27 and TRBJ2-3; 7 bases match TRBD2. CDR1 and CDR2 from the germline V gene are MNHEY and SMNVEV (reference sequence). CDR3 size: 14 residues. The V and J ends lost 3 bases and 3 bases, in that order; junction bases with no gene match: 3.

The genes are TRBV5-1 and TRBJ2-6, with TRBD1 identical over 10 bases. Germline lookup yields CDR1 SGHRS and CDR2 YFSETQ. J lost 2 bases, V lost 3 bases, and 5 bases had no gene match. The CDR3 runs to 17 residues. This CDR3 reads CASSSTGGVPGANVLTF. Here the CDR3 DNA reads TGCGCCAGCAGCTCGACAGGGGGCGTTCCTGGGGCCAACGTCCTGACTTTC.

The chain joins TRBV4-2 to TRBJ2-5; D unclear. CDR3 length equals 14 residues. Germline V lookup: CDR1 LGHNA, CDR2 YNFKEQ. The germline V and J ends were trimmed by 0 bases and 5 bases, with 10 bases remaining between them. The CDR3: CASSQDRHGETQYF. The CDR3 nucleotides are TGTGCCAGCAGCCAAGATAGGCACGGGGAGACCCAGTACTTC.

The rearrangement links TRBV9 to TRBJ1-2; D is perhaps TRBD1 (5 bases). The CDR3 loop spans 17 amino acids. The V end was cut by 3 bases, the J end by 0 bases, with 18 bases between. Looked up from germline, CDR1 is SGDLS and CDR2 is YYNGEE. Here the CDR3 reads CASSDPQDRDTNYGYTF. CDR3 in DNA: TGTGCCAGCAGCGACCCACAAGACAGAGACACTAACTATGGCTACACCTTC. The full variable domain, in which reference TRBV9 and TRBJ1-2 provide the parts outside the CDR3, is DSGVTQTPKHLITATGQRVTLRCSPRSGDLSVYWYQQSLDQGLQFLIQYYNGEERAKGNILERFSAQQFPDLHSELNLSSLELGDSALYFCASSDPQDRDTNYGYTFGSGTRLTVV.

Concerning this clone itself: Other DNA sequences within the sample encode an identical CDR3. The chain employs TRBV4-1 and TRBJ2-1, with 12 bases matching TRBD2. The CDR3 covers 17 residues. Trimming took 3 bases from V and 2 from J; bases not matched to a gene: 5. Germline V gene sequence: CDR1 MGHRA, CDR2 YSYEKL. CDR3 sequence: CASSHPSGRGTYNEQFF. CDR3 DNA: TGCGCCAGCAGCCACCCTAGCGGGAGGGGGACCTACAATGAGCAGTTCTTC.

This clone was detected only once. The chain links TRBV19 to TRBJ1-1; D not resolved. Germline V gene data show CDR1 as LNHDA and CDR2 as SQIVND (reference sequence). The CDR3 runs to 13 residues. V lost 0 bases, J lost 7 bases, and 9 bases lay in between. This CDR3 reads CASSIDRNYEAFF. The CDR3 nucleotides are TGTGCCAGTAGTATAGATCGGAATTATGAAGCTTTCTTT.

In regard to this clone: A read error is possible here, since a much larger clone lies one base away. The sample has other DNA sequences that encode this CDR3 too. The chain employs TRBV28 and TRBJ2-7; D gene ambiguous. The CDR3 covers 11 residues. Looked up from germline, CDR1 is MDHEN and CDR2 is SYDVKM. V was shortened by 2 bases and J by 3 bases, with 2 bases between the two germline ends. The CDR3 loop reads CASSLLYEQYF. CDR3 bases: TGTGCCAGCAGTTTACTCTACGAGCAGTACTTC.

This chain links TRBV28 with TRBJ2-4, with 7 nucleotides matching TRBD1. The CDR3 is 14 residues long. Per the germline V gene, CDR1 is MDHEN and CDR2 is SYDVKM. Germline trimming cut 3 bases from V and 4 bases from J; bases unmatched to any gene: 3. CDR3 DNA sequence: TGTGCCAGCAGTTTCAGACAGGGAAAAAACATTCAGTACTTC. Its translation: CASSFRQGKNIQYF. The whole variable domain, filled in from reference TRBV28 and TRBJ2-4, reads DVKVTQSSRYLVKRTGEKVFLECVQDMDHENMFWYRQDPGLGLRLIYFSYDVKMKEKGDIPEGYSVSREKKERFSLILESASTNQTSMYLCASSFRQGKNIQYFGAGTRLSVL.

On this clone itself: One base away lies a much larger clone, so this may be a sequencing read error. The chain has TRBV4-3 and TRBJ2-1, with 10 bases identical to TRBD2. The CDR3 has 16 amino acids. CDR1 LGHNA and CDR2 YSLEER come from the germline V gene. J gave up 9 bases and V 4 bases, and 12 bases lay outside the gene matches. CDR3 coding DNA: TGCGCCAGCAGCCGGGCCGGACTAGCGGTAGACAGTGAGCAGTTCTTC. Its protein product is CASSRAGLAVDSEQFF.

This sequence joins TRBV27 and TRBJ2-5; D gene ambiguous. V was cut by 7 bases and J by 0 bases, with 21 bases left in between. The CDR3 loop spans 17 amino acids. The V gene's germline CDR1 is MNHEY and CDR2 SMNVEV (reference sequence). CDR3 loop: CASTRIWATPYQETQYF. The CDR3 region has the DNA TGTGCCAGCACCCGCATATGGGCTACCCCGTACCAAGAGACCCAGTACTTC.

The chain is built from TRBV7-8 and TRBJ1-1; TRBD1 aligns across 10 bases. This CDR3 contains 17 residues. V shed 5 bases, J shed 1 base, and the junction held 10 bases outside the gene matches. The germline CDR1 and CDR2 sequences are SGHVS and FQNEAQ. The CDR3 loop reads CASSLHRDRGQNTEAFF. The CDR3 DNA reads as TGTGCCAGCAGCCTCCACCGGGACAGGGGACAGAACACTGAAGCTTTCTTT. The variable domain in full, completed from reference TRBV7-8 and TRBJ1-1, reads GAGVSQSPRYKVAKRGQDVALRCDPISGHVSLFWYQQALGQGPEFLTYFQNEAQLDKSGLPSDRFFAERPEGSVSTLKIQRTQQEDSAVYLCASSLHRDRGQNTEAFFGQGTRLTVV.

The chain combines TRBV30 with TRBJ1-3; D may be TRBD1 (6 bases). The CDR3 has 12 amino acids. The V gene lost 2 bases and the J gene lost 11 bases, with 13 bases spanning the gap. Germline CDR1 and CDR2: GTSNPN and SVGIG (reference sequence). The CDR3 loop reads CAWSLTGYSIYF. In DNA, the CDR3 is TGTGCCTGGAGTTTGACAGGCTACTCCATATATTTT.

The chain couples TRBV18 to TRBJ2-5, with D perhaps being TRBD1 or TRBD2 (5 bases each). This CDR3 spans 16 amino acids. CDR1 and CDR2 (germline): KGHSH, LQKENI. V was trimmed by 5 bases and J by 1 base, leaving 17 bases between them. DNA for the CDR3: TGTGCCAGCTCATCTACCCTAGGGACGGTCCAAGAGACCCAGTACTTC. Protein sequence: CASSSTLGTVQETQYF.

This clone was detected a few times. The chain carries TRBV5-1 and TRBJ2-2; D gene uncertain. V was trimmed by 0 bases and J by 3 bases, leaving 0 bases between them. CDR3 length: 12 amino acids. Per the germline V gene, CDR1 is SGHRS and CDR2 is YFSETQ. The CDR3 here is CASSLDTGELFF. CDR3 nucleotide sequence: TGCGCCAGCAGCTTGGACACCGGGGAGCTGTTTTTT.

This sequence joins TRBV4-1 and TRBJ1-2; tentatively, D is TRBD1 (6 bases). The germline gives CDR1 MGHRA, CDR2 YSYEKL. V lost 4 bases and J lost 3, with 15 bases in between. This CDR3 has 15 residues. CDR3 DNA: TGCGCCAGCAGCCGCCCAGAAAGGGGGGACTATGGCTACACCTTC. It yields the protein CASSRPERGDYGYTF.

The chain is built from TRBV19 and TRBJ1-5; D is possibly TRBD1 (5 bases). Trimming removed 3 bases at V and 3 bases at J, with 9 bases between. Germline loops: CDR1 LNHDA, CDR2 SQIVND (reference sequence). The CDR3 is 14 amino acids. As DNA, the CDR3 is TGTGCCAGTAGTATCCGGGGGTTCAATCAGCCCCAGCATTTT. The encoded protein is CASSIRGFNQPQHF.

The J gene is TRBJ2-3, the V gene TRBV28; 12 nucleotides align to TRBD2. CDR3 length: 17 residues. V trimming: 6 bases; J trimming: 2 bases; junction bases outside the gene matches: 9. Germline assignment: CDR1 MDHEN and CDR2 SYDVKM. The DNA of the CDR3 is TGTGCCAGCAGGCGGCCGGGACTAGCGGGTATCACAGATACGCAGTATTTT. It is translated as CASRRPGLAGITDTQYF.

The genes are TRBV18 and TRBJ2-7, with D unclear. This CDR3 is 16 amino acids long. Trimming removed 3 bases at V and 2 bases at J, with 17 bases between. Per the germline V gene, CDR1 is KGHSH and CDR2 is LQKENI. CDR3 loop: CASSPPGTARTYEQYF. The CDR3 DNA follows: TGTGCCAGCTCACCCCCAGGTACCGCCAGGACCTACGAGCAGTACTTC. Supplemented by reference TRBV18 and TRBJ2-7, the full variable domain reads NAGVMQNPRHLVRRRGQEARLRCSPMKGHSHVYWYRQLPEEGLKFMVYLQKENIIDESGMPKERFSAEFPKEGPSILRIQQVVRGDSAAYFCASSPPGTARTYEQYFGPGTRLTVT.

V and J are TRBV11-3 and TRBJ2-3, with D possibly being TRBD2 (5 bases). CDR1 SGHNT and CDR2 YENEEA come from the germline V gene. V lost 1 base, J lost 6 bases, and 11 bases lay in between. The CDR3 contains 14 residues. Written as DNA, the CDR3 is TGTGCCAGCAGCTTAGGTAGCGTAGTCGATACGCAGTATTTT. This translates into CASSLGSVVDTQYF.

A note on this clone: This sample includes further DNA sequences coding for the same CDR3. The rearrangement links TRBV18 to TRBJ2-3; D is perhaps TRBD2 (5 bases). This CDR3 has 13 residues. V was trimmed by 2 bases and J by 4 bases, leaving 7 bases between them. Germline loops: CDR1 KGHSH, CDR2 LQKENI. The CDR3 nucleotides read TGTGCCAGCTCACCATTGGAGGCAGATACGCAGTATTTT. Its translation is CASSPLEADTQYF.

This rearrangement joins TRBV7-8 to TRBJ1-2; D remains unclear. Looked up from germline, CDR1 is SGHVS and CDR2 is FQNEAQ. The CDR3 has 16 amino acids. Trimming took off 5 bases at V and 6 bases at J, with 22 bases between the two ends. The CDR3: CASSPDLWAVENGYTF. CDR3 bases: TGTGCCAGCAGCCCCGACCTTTGGGCGGTCGAGAATGGCTACACCTTC.

The rearrangement uses TRBV4-1 and TRBJ1-2, with D possibly matching TRBD1 (6 bases). CDR3 length: 14 amino acids. The germline V gene has CDR1 MGHRA and CDR2 YSYEKL. With 5 bases removed from V and 8 bases from J, the gap between germline ends came to 18 bases. The CDR3 DNA reads TGCGCCAGCAGCTCCGCCGACAGGACCGGCGGCTACACCTTC. Amino acids: CASSSADRTGGYTF.

V usage is TRBV7-4 and J usage is TRBJ1-5; 7 bases match TRBD1. This CDR3 spans 17 amino acids. The V gene's germline CDR1 is SGHVT and CDR2 SQSDAQ. V was clipped by 1 base and J by 4 bases; unmatched bases: 10. The CDR3 DNA follows: TGTGCCAGCAGCTTAGAAGAGGGCAGGGGGAGGAATCAGCCCCAGCATTTT. Encoded protein: CASSLEEGRGRNQPQHF.